This T cell receptor (beta chain) emerged from a study of siplizumab effects on memory and regulatory T cells. Study results and limitations: Left unconfirmed was the suppressive function of proliferating Tregs from siplizumab cultures. Greater diversity than memory cells seemed evident in naive T cells, which also appeared to be major alloresponse contributors.

The data were produced by immunoSEQ multiplex PCR, yet TCRdb's version contains in-frame clones alone and is incomplete. Seen here are some 73,000 clones, around 93% observed once, and the top ten hold over 4%. As to this clone: The target antigen is unknown.

The CDR3 runs to 12 residues. In germline, CDR1 is LNHDA, CDR2 SQIVND (reference sequence). Trimming removed 5 bases at V and 2 bases at J, with 6 bases between. Sequencing input: CD8+ T cells sorted from blood. The chain is built from TRBV19 and TRBJ1-1; D not certain. The receptor comes from a human donor in good health. The CDR3 DNA reads as TGTGCCAGTAGTTACAGAAACACTGAAGCTTTCTTT. Translating gives CASSYRNTEAFF.